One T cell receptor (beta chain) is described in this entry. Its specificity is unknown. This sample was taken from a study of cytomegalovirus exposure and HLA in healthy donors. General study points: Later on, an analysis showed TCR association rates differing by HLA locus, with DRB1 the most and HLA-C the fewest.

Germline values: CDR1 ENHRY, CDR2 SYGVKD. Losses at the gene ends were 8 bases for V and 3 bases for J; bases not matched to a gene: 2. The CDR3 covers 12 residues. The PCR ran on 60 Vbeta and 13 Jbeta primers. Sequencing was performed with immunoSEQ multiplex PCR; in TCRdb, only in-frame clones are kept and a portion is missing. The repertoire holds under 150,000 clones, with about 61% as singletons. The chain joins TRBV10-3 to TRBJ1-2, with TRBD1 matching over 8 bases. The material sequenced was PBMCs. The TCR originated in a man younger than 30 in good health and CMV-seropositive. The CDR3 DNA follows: TGTGCCATCGGGGGACAGGACTATGGCTACACCTTC. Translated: CAIGGQDYGYTF.